This T cell receptor (beta chain) was retrieved from a study of cytomegalovirus exposure and HLA in healthy donors (dated by TCRdb to about 2017). Background on the whole study: According to a later analysis, the roughly 130 validation repertoires were produced on the same platform as the 666 repertoires of the first cohort. To predict cytomegalovirus infection status, the study brought together high-throughput TCR immunosequencing, statistical association of individual TCRs with disease status, and machine learning. The aim of the study was to test whether cataloging public T cell receptors could identify signatures of past pathogen exposure. Besides the first cohort of roughly 640 subjects, a separate validation cohort made up of about 120 different subjects was used.

Broad study findings and their caveats: It was suggested by the authors that the approach could potentially be generalized to other disease states and immunological phenotypes. In both the original and validation cohorts, the classifier was reported to diagnose cytomegalovirus status with high specificity and sensitivity. Subsequent analysis determined that TCRs grouped into clusters in the first cohort also showed a tendency toward co-occurrence across the 90 to 150 validation repertoires, and 94% of cluster scores exceeded 0. In the study, about 150 TCR beta chains were listed as associated with cytomegalovirus. Three of the identified cytomegalovirus-associated TCR beta chains were confirmed in vitro to be specific for cytomegalovirus antigens. All 120 or so repertoires were used to score co-occurrence in the validation cohort in a later analysis, because that analysis had no HLA typing for the cohort. Most TCR sequences were seen in very few donors, while some public TCRs were found in many individuals.

Comment on this clone: The antigen this receptor binds is unknown. Nothing much larger sits one base from this clone, and base qualities are not available.

Libraries were prepared through the immunoSEQ multiplex PCR assay. The study's own analysis went as follows. To diagnose cytomegalovirus status from the catalog of TCR beta chain sequences, a statistical classification framework was built. TCRdb obtained this table from immuneACCESS and retained in-frame rearrangements with V and J assigned. These tables miss some clones; where compared with another copy, unresolved V genes account for less than half of the shortfall, and the remainder is unexplained. V and J calls and clone size are those listed in that table; D and trimming were worked out from the DNA. This sample lists 50,000 to 65,000 clones; over 85% were detected once. Clones ranked in the top ten supply approximately 8.1% of the sample. Donors formed part of the validation cohort, which comprised over a hundred subjects and was distinct from the first cohort of fewer than 750 subjects. CDR1 is given as KGHSH and CDR2 as LQKENI, both from the germline V gene. V is shortened by 4 bases, J by 0 bases, and the region joining them spans 11 bases. The CDR3 runs 15 amino acids, cysteine and phenylalanine included. CDR3 DNA is the only sequence kept; it has 45 bases, read in frame from the first base.

The V gene is TRBV18 and the J gene is TRBJ2-3; TRBD2 is possibly the D segment (5 matching bases). The source material was PBMCs. This TCR derives from a woman aged 18-30 years in good health and CMV-seropositive. The nucleotide sequence reads as follows: TGTGCCAGCTCACTAACGGGGTCCAGCACAGATACGCAGTATTTT. It translates as CASSLTGSSTDTQYF.